The rows below give T cell receptor beta chains drawn from one sample of a study of T-cell reconstitution after alpha-beta-depleted transplantation in children. TCRdb passed the PCR reads through MiXCR, listing each CDR3 protein once. The sample gives roughly 220,000 distinct CDR3 sequences, 7.5% to 10% of which show up once; roughly 5.1% is in the top ten. Here the sequenced sample was PBMCs from the stem cell graft donor, taken from the stem cell graft. The receptor set was obtained from a human donor who donated a stem cell graft to a child with SCID. Each CDR3 is given with its conserved first and last residue. Each record gives: D gene, V gene, clone size, J gene, CDR3 protein, CDR3 DNA. The D gene is left open where the match is weak. The size field is filled for only some rows; it gives once, few, many or a size class.

.,TRBV27,many,TRBJ2-7,CASSLRGLSSYEQYF,TGTGCCAGCAGTTTACGGGGCCTTAGCTCCTACGAGCAGTACTTC
.,TRBV15,many,TRBJ2-2,CATSRRGSATGELFF,TGTGCCACCAGCAGAAGGGGGTCAGCCACCGGGGAGCTGTTTTTT
TRBD1,TRBV9,many,TRBJ2-7,CASSVGTGASYEQYF,TGTGCCAGCAGCGTCGGGACAGGGGCCTCCTACGAGCAGTACTTC
TRBD1,TRBV7-2,many,TRBJ1-2,CASSLWTGANYGYTF,TGTGCCAGCAGCTTATGGACAGGGGCTAACTATGGCTACACCTTC
.,TRBV7-2,many,TRBJ2-1,CASSQYAAVDEQFF,TGTGCCAGCAGCCAGTACGCCGCGGTCGATGAGCAGTTCTTC
.,TRBV28,many,TRBJ1-2,CASSLGRPYGYTF,TGTGCCAGCAGTTTGGGCAGACCCTATGGCTACACCTTC
.,TRBV5-6,many,TRBJ1-1,CASSLGINTEAFF,TGTGCCAGCAGCTTGGGGATAAACACTGAAGCTTTCTTT
.,TRBV20-1,many,TRBJ2-3,CSAMSGDTQYF,TGCAGTGCCATGTCTGGAGATACGCAGTATTTT
.,TRBV12-3/TRBV12-4,many,TRBJ1-1,CASSLIGGAGTEAFF,TGTGCCAGCAGTTTAATCGGGGGAGCCGGTACTGAAGCTTTCTTT
.,TRBV5-1,many,TRBJ2-3,CASMMEPHTDTQYF,TGCGCCAGCATGATGGAGCCCCACACAGATACGCAGTATTTT
.,TRBV6-6,many,TRBJ1-1,CASSYGGNTEAFF,TGTGCCAGCAGTTACGGGGGGAACACTGAAGCTTTCTTT
.,TRBV9,.,TRBJ1-1,CASSGPDRLMNTEAFF,TGTGCCAGCAGCGGACCAGACAGACTCATGAACACTGAAGCTTTCTTT
TRBD2,TRBV6-1,many,TRBJ2-3,CASSPVVAGVLTDTQYF,TGTGCCAGCAGCCCCGTTGTAGCGGGGGTTCTCACAGATACGCAGTATTTT
.,TRBV6-5,many,TRBJ2-1,CASSYGGSGPYNEQFF,TGTGCCAGCAGTTACGGGGGCTCGGGTCCGTACAATGAGCAGTTCTTC
TRBD1,TRBV5-1,many,TRBJ1-6,CASSLEDRGSDSPLHF,TGCGCCAGCAGCTTGGAAGACAGGGGGTCCGATTCACCCCTCCACTTT
.,TRBV6-5,many,TRBJ1-1,CASSYSTRDDTEAFF,TGTGCCAGCAGTTACTCTACCAGGGACGACACTGAAGCTTTCTTT
.,TRBV4-1,many,TRBJ2-4,CASSQSRKNIQYF,TGCGCCAGCAGCCAATCCAGAAAAAACATTCAGTACTTC
.,TRBV4-1,many,TRBJ2-7,CASSPLRDGSYEQYF,TGCGCCAGCAGCCCTCTTCGGGACGGCTCCTACGAGCAGTACTTC
.,TRBV6-5,many,TRBJ1-2,CASSYLSGNYGYTF,TGTGCCAGCAGTTACTTGTCAGGGAACTATGGCTACACCTTC
.,TRBV15,many,TRBJ1-4,CATSRSNGGEKLFF,TGTGCCACCAGCAGGTCGAACGGGGGTGAAAAACTGTTTTTT
.,TRBV29-1,many,TRBJ2-3,CSATQGTKGDTQYF,TGCAGCGCGACACAGGGAACGAAAGGAGATACGCAGTATTTT
.,TRBV5-1,many,TRBJ2-1,CASSYTARPYNEQFF,TGCGCCAGCAGCTACACAGCCCGTCCCTACAATGAGCAGTTCTTC
TRBD1,TRBV5-1,many,TRBJ2-7,CASSLGTGFTYEQYF,TGCGCCAGCAGCTTGGGGACAGGTTTCACCTACGAGCAGTACTTC
TRBD1,TRBV7-2,many,TRBJ1-1,CASSLTGQGARRTEAFF,TGTGCCAGCAGCTTAACCGGACAGGGGGCAAGGCGAACTGAAGCTTTCTTT
TRBD1,TRBV7-7,many,TRBJ1-1,CASSQDRETEAFF,TGTGCCAGCAGCCAAGACAGGGAGACTGAAGCTTTCTTT
.,TRBV12-3/TRBV12-4,.,TRBJ2-1,CASRGPPEFGDNEQFF,TGTGCCAGCCGCGGACCGCCAGAGTTTGGAGACAATGAGCAGTTCTTC
.,TRBV20-1,many,TRBJ1-2,CSARDRDSYGYTF,TGCAGTGCTAGAGATCGGGACTCTTATGGCTACACCTTC
TRBD1,TRBV7-8,few,TRBJ2-1,CASSSRGQGGEQFF,TGTGCCAGCAGCTCTAGGGGACAGGGGGGCGAGCAGTTCTTC